This TCR beta chain was sequenced for a study of CD8+ T cells in alopecia areata. Whole-study context: Each day, treated patients took oral tofacitinib twice, at 5 to 10 mg per dose.

The sample's treatment: oral pan-JAK inhibitor, 5-10 mg twice daily. Points on this clone: Other DNA variants within this sample encode the same CDR3.

Extracted RNA was reverse transcribed, and the resulting cDNA served as sequencing template. Some clones are missing from TCRdb's copy, which holds only in-frame ones; the method was immunoSEQ multiplex PCR. The data contain approximately 140,000 clones, 75% to 85% of them seen just once; the ten biggest clones take up around 25%. Germline CDR1 reads LNHDA; CDR2 reads SQIVND (reference sequence). The CDR3 runs to 13 residues. Trimming at V came to 6 bases and at J to 4 bases, leaving 6 bases not matched to a gene. The TCR sequence derives from a human donor with alopecia areata. Sequenced material: CD8+ T cells sorted from blood, taken at week 4, from a patient treated with tofacitinib. The chain employs TRBV19 and TRBJ2-7; 7 positions agree with TRBD1. The chain's CDR3 is CASSPGTVYEQYF. The CDR3 DNA reads as TGTGCCAGTAGCCCCGGGACAGTGTACGAGCAGTACTTC.